A single sample is the source of the 23 T cell receptor beta chains below, sequenced in a study of blood T cell repertoires in COVID-19. Assay: immunoSEQ multiplex PCR; the TCRdb copy retains only in-frame clones and omits some. The sample lists more than 120,000 clones; approximately 87% were seen once. Material: peripheral blood. Receptors originate from a woman aged 50 to 65 with active or convalescent COVID-19.

This clone was detected once. The chain couples TRBV19 to TRBJ1-2, with D unclear. The CDR3 has 13 residues. With 6 bases removed from V and 3 bases from J, the gap between germline ends came to 11 bases. CDR1 and CDR2 (germline): LNHDA, SQIVND (reference sequence). CDR3 in DNA: TGTGCCAGTAGGGCCAGTGACTACTATGGCTACACCTTC. It encodes CASRASDYYGYTF.

The gene calls are TRBV7-2 and TRBJ1-2; perhaps TRBD1 as D (5 bases). Germline V gene data show CDR1 as SGHTA and CDR2 as FQGNSA. V was cut by 1 base and J by 7 bases, with 19 bases left in between. This CDR3 has 16 residues. The CDR3, as DNA: TGTGCCAGCAGCTTAGATCAGACAGACCAGGAGGGTGGCTACACCTTC. It codes for CASSLDQTDQEGGYTF.

The rearrangement links TRBV5-1 to TRBJ2-1; 10 nucleotides line up with TRBD2. Looked up from germline, CDR1 is SGHRS and CDR2 is YFSETQ. The CDR3 has 15 residues. Trimming removed 0 bases from V and 9 bases from J; junction bases left unmatched: 6. The CDR3 sequence: CASSLGLAGGSEQFF. Written as DNA, the CDR3 is TGCGCCAGCAGCTTGGGACTAGCGGGTGGGTCTGAGCAGTTCTTC.

Here the CDR3 reads CATWTGRGNQPQHF. In DNA form, the CDR3 reads TGTGCCACCTGGACGGGAAGGGGCAATCAGCCCCAGCATTTT. The chain is built from TRBV27 and TRBJ1-5; D call uncertain. From germline, CDR1 is MNHEY and CDR2 SMNVEV (reference sequence). The CDR3 length is 14 residues. The ends were cut back, 10 bases at V and 2 bases at J, with 15 bases in the middle.

The rearrangement links TRBV5-4 to TRBJ2-5; perhaps TRBD2 as D (6 bases). This CDR3 contains 14 residues. Germline CDR1 reads SGHNT; CDR2 reads YYREEE (reference sequence). V was trimmed by 5 bases and J by 3 bases, leaving 14 bases between them. The CDR3 here is CASRKAWGEETQYF. The CDR3, as DNA: TGTGCCAGCAGGAAGGCCTGGGGGGAAGAGACCCAGTACTTC.

This rearrangement joins TRBV6-5 to TRBJ1-3; 9 nucleotides match TRBD1. CDR1 MNHEY and CDR2 SVGAGI come from the germline V gene. Losses at the gene ends were 6 bases for V and 5 bases for J; bases not matched to a gene: 5. CDR3 length: 14 amino acids. This CDR3 reads CASSPQGARNTIYF. CDR3 DNA: TGTGCCAGCAGCCCACAGGGGGCGAGAAACACCATATATTTT.

V is TRBV18 and J is TRBJ1-4; no firm D call. Germline values: CDR1 KGHSH, CDR2 LQKENI. Trimming took off 4 bases at V and 0 bases at J, with 9 bases between the two ends. The CDR3 totals 15 residues. CDR3 bases: TGTGCCAGCTCACTTAACACCGCAACTAATGAAAAACTGTTTTTT. It encodes CASSLNTATNEKLFF.

V gene TRBV7-9 combines with J gene TRBJ2-7, with D maybe TRBD1 (6 bases). The CDR3 extends over 14 amino acids. In germline, CDR1 is SEHNR, CDR2 FQNEAQ (reference sequence). V lost 2 bases to trimming and J lost 3 bases, with 11 bases between them. CDR3 residues: CASSLSGAVYEQYF. CDR3 nucleotide sequence: TGTGCCAGCAGCTTATCAGGGGCAGTCTACGAGCAGTACTTC.

This clone was counted once. This sequence joins TRBV2 and TRBJ1-6; possible D gene TRBD1, 6 bases. Per the germline V gene, CDR1 is SNHLY and CDR2 is FYNNEI. The V and J ends lost 8 bases and 11 bases respectively, with 16 bases between them. The length of the CDR3 is 13 residues. CDR3 protein: CASADRTGPPLHF. The CDR3, as DNA: TGTGCCAGCGCTGACAGGACGGGTCCACCCCTCCACTTT.

The gene calls are TRBV30 and TRBJ1-4, with 8 bases fitting TRBD1. This CDR3 has 13 amino acids. CDR1 is GTSNPN and CDR2 is SVGIG in the germline V gene (reference sequence). With 7 bases clipped from V and 6 bases from J, the junction kept 7 bases outside the gene matches. The CDR3 spells CASTGQGDEKLFF. CDR3 nucleotides: TGTGCCTCGACAGGACAGGGAGATGAAAAACTGTTTTTT.

The rearrangement uses TRBV9 and TRBJ2-1, with D perhaps TRBD1 (5 bases). The germline gives CDR1 SGDLS, CDR2 YYNGEE. V lost 0 bases and J 10 bases, leaving 11 bases between the germline ends. This CDR3 is built from 13 residues. This chain's CDR3 is CASSVEGSGEQFF. DNA of the CDR3: TGTGCCAGCAGCGTAGAGGGGTCTGGGGAGCAGTTCTTC. The variable domain in full, with the rest retrieved from reference TRBV9 and TRBJ2-1, is DSGVTQTPKHLITATGQRVTLRCSPRSGDLSVYWYQQSLDQGLQFLIQYYNGEERAKGNILERFSAQQFPDLHSELNLSSLELGDSALYFCASSVEGSGEQFFGPGTRLTVL.

This clone appeared once. This chain links TRBV29-1 with TRBJ1-6, with 7 bases aligning to TRBD1. This CDR3 is 13 amino acids long. Looked up from germline, CDR1 is SQVTM and CDR2 is ANQGSEA. The V and J ends lost 6 bases and 10 bases, in that order; junction bases with no gene match: 9. In DNA form, the CDR3 reads TGCAGCGTCGCCGACAGGGTAGACTCACCCCTCCACTTT. This sequence encodes CSVADRVDSPLHF.

The chain has TRBV7-9 and TRBJ1-4, with D possibly TRBD1 on 5 matching bases. Germline assignment: CDR1 SEHNR and CDR2 FQNEAQ (reference sequence). This CDR3 is 16 amino acids long. Trimming took off 2 bases at V and 5 bases at J, with 15 bases between the two ends. The CDR3 protein is CASSLSSQGRNEKLFF. The CDR3 nucleotides are TGTGCCAGCAGCTTAAGTAGTCAGGGAAGAAATGAAAAACTGTTTTTT.

This chain joins TRBV7-2 and TRBJ1-4; D possibly corresponds to TRBD1 (6 bases). The germline V and J ends were trimmed by 5 bases and 7 bases, with 11 bases remaining between them. This CDR3 is 13 amino acids long. In germline, CDR1 is SGHTA, CDR2 FQGNSA. The DNA of the CDR3 is TGTGCCAGCAGCCGACAGGTTTTTGAAAAACTGTTTTTT. It is translated as CASSRQVFEKLFF. Supplemented by reference TRBV7-2 and TRBJ1-4, the full variable domain reads GAGVSQSPSNKVTEKGKDVELRCDPISGHTALYWYRQSLGQGLEFLIYFQGNSAPDKSGLPSDRFSAERTGGSVSTLTIQRTQQEDSAVYLCASSRQVFEKLFFGSGTQLSVL.

This chain joins TRBV5-5 and TRBJ2-2; 7 bases align to TRBD2. Germline V lookup: CDR1 SGHKS, CDR2 YYEKEE (reference sequence). The junction had 12 bases not matched to a gene; V was cut back by 0 bases and J by 7 bases. This CDR3 has 17 amino acids. Written as DNA, the CDR3 is TGTGCCAGCAGCTTGGTTCAGGGACTATTATCTAACGGGGAGCTGTTTTTT. Its protein is CASSLVQGLLSNGELFF.

The rearrangement joins TRBV7-4 to TRBJ1-5, with D tentatively TRBD1 (6 bases). There are 15 residues in the CDR3. V lost 7 bases and J 0 bases, leaving 13 bases between the germline ends. Germline V CDR1 and CDR2: SGHVT, SQSDAQ. In nucleotides, the CDR3 is TGTGCCAGCAACCGGACAGAAGCTAGCAATCAGCCCCAGCATTTT. The encoded protein is CASNRTEASNQPQHF. Combining the CDR3 with reference TRBV7-4 and TRBJ1-5 gives the whole variable domain GAGVSQSPRYKVAKRGRDVALRCDSISGHVTLYWYRQTLGQGSEVLTYSQSDAQRDKSGRPSGRFSAERPERSVSTLKIQRTEQGDSAVYLCASNRTEASNQPQHFGDGTRLSIL.

CDR3 nucleotides: TGTGCCAGCAGTTACATCGGCAGGGTAGGAGTTGGACAGCCCCAGCATTTT. This translates into CASSYIGRVGVGQPQHF. The chain uses TRBV6-2 or TRBV6-3 and TRBJ1-5, with a tentative D call TRBD1 (5 bases). Germline V gene data show CDR1 as MNHEY and CDR2 as SVGEGT. The V end lost 2 bases, the J end lost 7 bases, and 21 bases lay between the germline ends. CDR3 length equals 17 residues.

On this clone: The same CDR3 arises from other DNA sequences in this sample as well. The rearrangement joins TRBV3-1 (or the pseudogene TRBV3-2) to TRBJ1-1, with D maybe TRBD1 (5 bases). Germline V gene lookup returns CDR1 LGHDT and CDR2 YNNKEL (reference sequence). The CDR3 runs 13 residues. The V end lost 3 bases, the J end lost 4 bases, and 9 bases lay between the germline ends. The CDR3 region is CASSQGRGTEAFF. CDR3 sequence (DNA): TGTGCCAGCAGCCAGGGGCGGGGCACTGAAGCTTTCTTT.

The CDR3 reads CSVEASGGRDTEAFF. The CDR3 coding sequence is TGCAGCGTTGAAGCCTCCGGCGGGAGGGACACTGAAGCTTTCTTT. The J gene is TRBJ1-1, the V gene TRBV29-1; no reliable D call. From germline, CDR1 is SQVTM and CDR2 ANQGSEA. The CDR3 has 15 residues. V was cut by 1 base and J by 3 bases, with 15 bases left in between.

This clone appeared a single time. This chain connects TRBV29-1 to TRBJ1-6; D is undetermined. This CDR3 has 15 amino acids. CDR1 SQVTM and CDR2 ANQGSEA come from the germline V gene. V was cut by 6 bases and J by 0 bases, with 12 bases left in between. The CDR3 DNA reads as TGCAGCGTCCGGATGGGGAGCTCCTATAATTCACCCCTCCACTTT. It encodes CSVRMGSSYNSPLHF. Together with reference TRBV29-1 and TRBJ1-6, the CDR3 gives the full variable domain: SAVISQKPSRDICQRGTSLTIQCQVDSQVTMMFWYRQQPGQSLTLIATANQGSEATYESGFVIDKFPISRPNLTFSTLTVSNMSPEDSSIYLCSVRMGSSYNSPLHFGNGTRLTVT.

The CDR3 nucleotides are TGTGCCAGTAGTATAGAGTGGATAGCCGGTGGGTCGGGGGGCAATGAGCAGTTCTTC. It yields the protein CASSIEWIAGGSGGNEQFF. The chain is built from TRBV19 and TRBJ2-1, with 7 bases that match TRBD2. CDR3 length equals 19 residues. The V segment lost 0 bases and the J segment 6 bases; nucleotides outside the gene matches: 17. CDR1 and CDR2 from the germline V gene are LNHDA and SQIVND (reference sequence).

This chain joins TRBV28 and TRBJ2-1; no definite D call. CDR1 is MDHEN, CDR2 SYDVKM, per germline. V was shortened by 7 bases and J by 7 bases, with 8 bases between the two germline ends. The CDR3 spans 11 residues. Here the CDR3 DNA reads TGTGCCAGCAAGACTTTAAATGAGCAGTTCTTC. Translated: CASKTLNEQFF.

This chain joins TRBV6-5 and TRBJ2-3; 12 bases are a match to TRBD2. Per germline, CDR1 MNHEY and CDR2 SVGAGI. This CDR3 contains 15 residues. V gave up 6 bases and J gave up 5 bases; unmatched junction bases: 6. CDR3 coding DNA: TGTGCCAGCAGCCTAGCGGGGGGGCGTAGAGATACGCAGTATTTT. It yields the protein CASSLAGGRRDTQYF.